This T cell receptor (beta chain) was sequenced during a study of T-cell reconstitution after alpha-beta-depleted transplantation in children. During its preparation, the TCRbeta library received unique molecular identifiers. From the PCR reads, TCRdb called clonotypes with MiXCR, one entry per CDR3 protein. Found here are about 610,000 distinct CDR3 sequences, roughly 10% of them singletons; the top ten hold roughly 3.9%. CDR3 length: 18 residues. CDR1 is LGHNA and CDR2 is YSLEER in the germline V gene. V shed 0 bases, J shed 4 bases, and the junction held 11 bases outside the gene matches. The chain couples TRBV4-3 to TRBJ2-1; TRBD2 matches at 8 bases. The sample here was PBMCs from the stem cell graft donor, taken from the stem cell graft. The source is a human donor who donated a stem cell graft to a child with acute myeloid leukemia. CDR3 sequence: CASSQDATSASPYNEQFF. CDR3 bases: TGCGCCAGCAGCCAAGACGCGACTAGCGCGAGTCCATACAATGAGCAGTTCTTC.